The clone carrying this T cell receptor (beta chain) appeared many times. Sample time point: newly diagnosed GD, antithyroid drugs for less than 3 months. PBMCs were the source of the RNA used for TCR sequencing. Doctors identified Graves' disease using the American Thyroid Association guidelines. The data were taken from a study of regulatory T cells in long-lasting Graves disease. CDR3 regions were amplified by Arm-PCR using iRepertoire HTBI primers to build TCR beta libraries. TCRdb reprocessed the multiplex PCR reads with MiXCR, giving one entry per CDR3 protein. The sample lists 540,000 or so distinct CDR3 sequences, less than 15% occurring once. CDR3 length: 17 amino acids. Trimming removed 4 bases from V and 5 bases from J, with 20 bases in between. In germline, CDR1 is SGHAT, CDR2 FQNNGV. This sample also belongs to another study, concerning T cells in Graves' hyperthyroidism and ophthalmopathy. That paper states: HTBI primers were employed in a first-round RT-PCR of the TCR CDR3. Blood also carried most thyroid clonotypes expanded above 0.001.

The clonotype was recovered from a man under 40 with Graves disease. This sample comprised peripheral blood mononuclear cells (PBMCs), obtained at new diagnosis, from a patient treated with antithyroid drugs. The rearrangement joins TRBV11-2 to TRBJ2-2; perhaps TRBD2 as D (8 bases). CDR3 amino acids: CASSSQGGGRFTGELFF. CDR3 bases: TGTGCCAGCAGCTCTCAGGGGGGCGGGAGGTTTACCGGGGAGCTGTTTTTT.